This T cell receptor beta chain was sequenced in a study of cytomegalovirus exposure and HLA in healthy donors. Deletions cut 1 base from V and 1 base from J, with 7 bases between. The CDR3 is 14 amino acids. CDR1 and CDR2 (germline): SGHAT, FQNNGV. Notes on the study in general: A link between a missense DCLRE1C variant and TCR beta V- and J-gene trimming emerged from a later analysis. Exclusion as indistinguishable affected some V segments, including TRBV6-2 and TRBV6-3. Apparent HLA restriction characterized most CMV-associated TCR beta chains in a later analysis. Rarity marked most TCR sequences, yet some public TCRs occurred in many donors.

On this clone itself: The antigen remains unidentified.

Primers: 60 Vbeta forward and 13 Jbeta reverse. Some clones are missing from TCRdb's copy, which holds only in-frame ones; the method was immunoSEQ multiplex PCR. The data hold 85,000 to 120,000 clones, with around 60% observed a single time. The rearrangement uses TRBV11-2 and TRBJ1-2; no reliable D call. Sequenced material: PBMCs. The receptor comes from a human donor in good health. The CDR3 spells CASSLGTSNYGYTF. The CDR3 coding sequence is TGTGCCAGCAGCTTAGGAACTAGTAACTATGGCTACACCTTC.